Shown below are 13 T cell receptor beta chains from a single sample sequenced in a study of blood T cells in healthy people across ages. A second PCR, run for about 7 to 12 cycles, used a sample-barcoded 5' primer plus a J-beta primer mix. TCRdb re-derived calls from the 5' RACE reads in MiXCR, one entry per CDR3 protein. Here the sample spans hundreds of thousands of distinct CDR3 sequences, around 30% being singletons. The sample comprised blood. These TCRs come from a woman aged 80 or over in good health.

This clonotype was recorded at least ten times. CDR3 region: CASSPTGGTNEKLFF. CDR3 coding DNA: TGTGCCAGCAGCCCAACCGGGGGGACCAATGAAAAACTGTTTTTT. The chain combines TRBV7-2 with TRBJ1-4; a weak D match, TRBD1 (5 bases). The CDR3 length is 15 residues. V was cut by 5 bases and J by 5 bases, with 15 bases left in between. The germline V gene has CDR1 SGHTA and CDR2 FQGNSA.

There are a few counts of this clonotype. The chain uses TRBV3-1 and TRBJ1-2; 8 nucleotides line up with TRBD1. CDR1 LGHDT and CDR2 YNNKEL come from the germline V gene (reference sequence). There are 14 residues in the CDR3. Trimming at V came to 1 base and at J to 8 bases, leaving 6 bases not matched to a gene. CDR3 residues: CASSQVDRGKGYTF. CDR3 nucleotides: TGTGCCAGCAGCCAAGTCGACAGGGGAAAAGGCTACACCTTC.

As concerns this clonotype: A read error may be the cause here, since a much bigger clone is one base away. The DNA is left out, because the CDR3 cannot be placed on it with certainty; the CDR3 is given as TCRdb lists it. The chain is built from TRBV27 and TRBJ1-4; the table's D call TRBD1 went unverified against the DNA. Germline-derived CDR1 and CDR2 are MNHEY and SMNVEV (reference sequence). The CDR3 is 13 residues long, ends included. The CDR3 spells CASSTSTGIRLFF.

J is TRBJ2-5 and V is TRBV5-1; 7 nucleotides align to TRBD1. The CDR3 extends over 15 amino acids. Germline-derived CDR1 and CDR2 are SGHRS and YFSETQ. After removal of 0 bases from V and 3 bases from J, the junction contained 5 bases not matched to a gene. CDR3 nucleotide sequence: TGCGCCAGCAGCTTGGGGACAGGTTCTGAAGAGACCCAGTACTTC. Translating gives CASSLGTGSEETQYF. Complete variable domain (other parts from reference TRBV5-1 and TRBJ2-5): KAGVTQTPRYLIKTRGQQVTLSCSPISGHRSVSWYQQTPGQGLQFLFEYFSETQRNKGNFPGRFSGRQFSNSRSEMNVSTLELGDSALYLCASSLGTGSEETQYFGPGTRLLVL.

This clonotype was found many times. This sequence joins TRBV20-1 and TRBJ2-3; a weak D match, TRBD2 (5 bases). Trimming left V 2 bases short and J 7 bases short, with 13 bases between. Germline loops: CDR1 DFQATT, CDR2 SNEGSKA (reference sequence). The CDR3 runs to 13 residues. This CDR3 is CSARPSGTNTQYF. CDR3 bases: TGCAGTGCTAGACCGAGCGGCACGAATACGCAGTATTTT.

This clonotype was seen many times. The V and J genes are TRBV25-1 and TRBJ2-1; 7 bases fit TRBD2. CDR1 and CDR2 (germline): MGHDK, SYGVNS. Trimming removed 6 bases from V and 4 bases from J; junction bases left unmatched: 3. This CDR3 is built from 13 residues. CDR3 sequence reads: CASRGRGYNEQFF. The CDR3 region has the DNA TGTGCCAGCAGGGGGCGGGGGTACAATGAGCAGTTCTTC.

Many counts were recorded for this clonotype. This rearrangement joins TRBV20-1 to TRBJ2-5; no definite D call. The CDR3 runs 12 residues. V lost 0 bases, J lost 2 bases, and 4 bases lay in between. Looked up from germline, CDR1 is DFQATT and CDR2 is SNEGSKA (reference sequence). CDR3 loop: CSARERQETQYF. The CDR3 coding sequence is TGCAGTGCTAGAGAGAGGCAAGAGACCCAGTACTTC.

This chain connects TRBV12-5 to TRBJ2-2; no definite D call. Germline values: CDR1 LGHNT, CDR2 FRNRAP. The CDR3 spans 13 residues. V was shortened by 11 bases and J by 7 bases, with 17 bases between the two germline ends. The CDR3 loop reads CAGALELGGELFF. CDR3 bases: TGTGCTGGTGCCCTCGAGTTGGGCGGGGAGCTGTTTTTT.

As concerns this clonotype: This may be a read error: a much more frequent sequence differs by one nucleotide. The chain combines TRBV20-1 with TRBJ2-1; 11 nucleotides match TRBD2. The DNA end favors TRBJ2-7, so the J call may be wrong. CDR3 length: 14 residues. CDR1 and CDR2 from the germline V gene are DFQATT and SNEGSKA (reference sequence). CDR3 coding DNA: TGCAGTGCTCCCACTAGCGGGGGTAGGAATGAGCAGTACTTC. Its translation is CSAPTSGGRNEQYF.

This clonotype was recorded many times. This chain uses TRBV24-1 with TRBJ1-5, with 10 bases lining up with TRBD1. Germline V gene lookup returns CDR1 KGHDR and CDR2 SFDVKD. The trim removed 4 bases at V and 3 bases at J, leaving 11 bases unmatched. The CDR3 spans 18 residues. CDR3 loop: CATSDRVGTGDDNQPQHF. The CDR3 nucleotides are TGTGCCACCAGTGACCGCGTAGGGACAGGGGACGACAATCAGCCCCAGCATTTT.

J is TRBJ1-1 and V is TRBV7-9, with 11 bases matching TRBD1. The CDR3 length is 15 residues. V dropped 3 bases and J dropped 6; count of bases not matched to a gene: 6. Germline V gives CDR1 SEHNR, CDR2 FQNEAQ (reference sequence). This chain's CDR3 is CASSFLRDRGAEAFF. CDR3 nucleotide sequence: TGTGCCAGCAGCTTTTTGCGGGACAGGGGGGCTGAAGCTTTCTTT.

The chain uses TRBV6-2 or TRBV6-3 and TRBJ2-1; possibly TRBD1 or TRBD2 for D (5 bases each). Germline loops: CDR1 MNHEY, CDR2 SVGEGT. This CDR3 has 15 residues. V was pared by 6 bases and J by 2 bases, with 14 bases between. The CDR3 reads CASRRPGPAYNEQFF. The CDR3 DNA follows: TGTGCCAGCAGAAGACCGGGACCGGCCTACAATGAGCAGTTCTTC.

This clonotype came up a few times. The chain has TRBV6-6 and TRBJ2-1; TRBD1 or TRBD2 may be the D gene (5 bases each). V shed 6 bases and J shed 5 bases, with 14 bases lying between them. Germline CDR1 and CDR2: MNHNY and SVGAGI (reference sequence). The CDR3 length is 14 residues. Here the CDR3 DNA reads TGTGCCAGCAGGCCCGGGGCGCCGGACAATGAGCAGTTCTTC. This sequence encodes CASRPGAPDNEQFF.